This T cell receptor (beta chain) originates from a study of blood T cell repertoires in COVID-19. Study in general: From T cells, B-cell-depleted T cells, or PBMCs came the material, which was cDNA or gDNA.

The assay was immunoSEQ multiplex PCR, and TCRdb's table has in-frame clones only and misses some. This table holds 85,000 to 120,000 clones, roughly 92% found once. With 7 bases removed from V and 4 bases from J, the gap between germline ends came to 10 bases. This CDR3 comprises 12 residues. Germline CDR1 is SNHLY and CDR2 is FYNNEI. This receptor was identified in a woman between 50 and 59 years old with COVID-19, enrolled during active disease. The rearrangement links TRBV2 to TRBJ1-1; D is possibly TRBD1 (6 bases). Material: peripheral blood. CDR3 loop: CASMIGGTEAFF. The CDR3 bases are TGTGCCAGCATGATAGGGGGCACTGAAGCTTTCTTT.